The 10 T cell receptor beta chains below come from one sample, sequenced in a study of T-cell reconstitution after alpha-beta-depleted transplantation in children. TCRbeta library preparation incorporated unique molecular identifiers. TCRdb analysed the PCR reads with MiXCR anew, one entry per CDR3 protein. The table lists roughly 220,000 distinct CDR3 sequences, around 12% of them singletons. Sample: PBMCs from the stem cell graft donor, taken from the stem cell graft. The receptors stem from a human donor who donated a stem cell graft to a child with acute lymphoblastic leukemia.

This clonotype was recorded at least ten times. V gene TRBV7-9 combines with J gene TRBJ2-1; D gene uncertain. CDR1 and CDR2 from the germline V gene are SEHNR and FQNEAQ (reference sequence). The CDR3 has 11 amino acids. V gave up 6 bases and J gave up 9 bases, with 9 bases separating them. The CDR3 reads CASSHGPEQFF. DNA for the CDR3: TGTGCCAGCAGTCACGGTCCTGAGCAGTTCTTC.

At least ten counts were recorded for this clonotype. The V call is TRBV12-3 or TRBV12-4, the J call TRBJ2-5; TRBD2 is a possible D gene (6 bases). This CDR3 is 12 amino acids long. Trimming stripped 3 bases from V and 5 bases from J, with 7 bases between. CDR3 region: CASSFGGETQYF. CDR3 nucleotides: TGTGCCAGCAGTTTTGGGGGGGAGACCCAGTACTTC.

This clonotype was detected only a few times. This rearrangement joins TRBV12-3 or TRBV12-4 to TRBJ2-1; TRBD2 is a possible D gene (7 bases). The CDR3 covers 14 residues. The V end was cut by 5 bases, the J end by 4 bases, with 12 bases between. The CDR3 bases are TGTGCCAGCAGTAAAGGGGGGGTATACAATGAGCAGTTCTTC. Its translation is CASSKGGVYNEQFF.

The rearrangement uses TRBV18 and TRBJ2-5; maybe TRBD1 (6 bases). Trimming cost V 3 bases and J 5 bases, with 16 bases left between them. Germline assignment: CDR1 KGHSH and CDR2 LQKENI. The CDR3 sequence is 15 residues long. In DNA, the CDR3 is TGTGCCAGCTCACCGACGCAGGGGATGAGGGAGACCCAGTACTTC. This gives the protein CASSPTQGMRETQYF.

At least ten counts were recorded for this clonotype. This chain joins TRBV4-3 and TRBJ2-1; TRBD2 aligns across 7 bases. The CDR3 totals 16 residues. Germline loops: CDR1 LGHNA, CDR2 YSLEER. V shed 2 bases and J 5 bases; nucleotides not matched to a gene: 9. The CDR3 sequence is CASSQLAGVQNNEQFF. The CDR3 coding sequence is TGCGCCAGCAGCCAACTCGCGGGAGTTCAAAACAATGAGCAGTTCTTC.

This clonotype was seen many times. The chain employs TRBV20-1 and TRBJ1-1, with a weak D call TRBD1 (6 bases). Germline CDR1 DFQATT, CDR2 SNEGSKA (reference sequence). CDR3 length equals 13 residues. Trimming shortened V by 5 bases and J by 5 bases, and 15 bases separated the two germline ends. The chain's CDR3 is CSALTGATTEAFF. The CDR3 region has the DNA TGCAGTGCTCTTACGGGGGCGACTACTGAAGCTTTCTTT.

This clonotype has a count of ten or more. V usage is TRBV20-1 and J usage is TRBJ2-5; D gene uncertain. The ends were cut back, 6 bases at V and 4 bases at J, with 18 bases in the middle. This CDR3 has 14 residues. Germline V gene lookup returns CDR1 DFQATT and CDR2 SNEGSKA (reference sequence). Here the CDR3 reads CSASDLGFGETQYF. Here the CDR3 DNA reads TGCAGTGCCTCTGACTTAGGCTTTGGAGAGACCCAGTACTTC.

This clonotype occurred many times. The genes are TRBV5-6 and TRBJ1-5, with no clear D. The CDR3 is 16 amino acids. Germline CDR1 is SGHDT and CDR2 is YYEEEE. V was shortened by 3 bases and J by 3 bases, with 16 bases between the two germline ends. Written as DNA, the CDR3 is TGTGCCAGCAGCTGGTCTTTTTCGCGTAACAATCAGCCCCAGCATTTT. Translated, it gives CASSWSFSRNNQPQHF.

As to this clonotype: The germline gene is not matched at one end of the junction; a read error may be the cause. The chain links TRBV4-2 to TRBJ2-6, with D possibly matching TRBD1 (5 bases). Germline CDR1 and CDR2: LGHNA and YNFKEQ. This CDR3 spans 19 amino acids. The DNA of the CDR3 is TGTGCCAGCAGCCAAGATAATGTGGTCCGAATCTCTGGGGCCAACGGCCTGACTTTC. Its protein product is CASSQDNVVRISGANGLTF.

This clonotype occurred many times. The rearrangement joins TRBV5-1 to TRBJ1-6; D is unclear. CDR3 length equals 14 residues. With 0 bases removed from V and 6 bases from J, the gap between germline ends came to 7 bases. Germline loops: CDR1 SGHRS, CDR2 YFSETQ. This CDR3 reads CASSLDLFNSPLHF. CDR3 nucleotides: TGCGCCAGCAGCTTGGACCTATTTAATTCACCCCTCCACTTT.